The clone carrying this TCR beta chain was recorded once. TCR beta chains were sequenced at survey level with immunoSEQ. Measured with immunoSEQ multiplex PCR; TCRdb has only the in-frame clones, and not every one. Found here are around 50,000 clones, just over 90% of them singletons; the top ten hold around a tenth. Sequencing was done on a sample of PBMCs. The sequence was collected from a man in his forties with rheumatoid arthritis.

The CDR3 DNA reads as TGTGCCAGCAGCCCCCGGACAGGGACGGCCGAGCAGTACTTC. This gives the protein CASSPRTGTAEQYF. The chain uses TRBV5-4 and TRBJ2-7; 8 bases agree with TRBD1. The V gene end was trimmed by 4 bases and the J gene end by 6 bases; junction bases not matched to a gene: 9. The CDR3 is 14 amino acids. In germline, CDR1 is SGHNT, CDR2 YYREEE (reference sequence).